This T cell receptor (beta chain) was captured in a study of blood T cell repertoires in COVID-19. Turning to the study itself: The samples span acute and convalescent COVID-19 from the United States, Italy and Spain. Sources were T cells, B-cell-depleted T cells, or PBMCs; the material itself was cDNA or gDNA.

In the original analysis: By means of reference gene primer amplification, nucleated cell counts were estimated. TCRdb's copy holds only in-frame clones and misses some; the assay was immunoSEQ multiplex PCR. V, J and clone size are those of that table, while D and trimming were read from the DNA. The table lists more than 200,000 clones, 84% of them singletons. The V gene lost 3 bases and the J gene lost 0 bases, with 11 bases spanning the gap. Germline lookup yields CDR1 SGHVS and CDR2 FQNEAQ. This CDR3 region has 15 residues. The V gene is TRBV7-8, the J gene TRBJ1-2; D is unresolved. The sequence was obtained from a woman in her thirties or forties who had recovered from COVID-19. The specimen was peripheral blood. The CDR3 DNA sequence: TGTGCCAGCAGCTTCCACGGTTCGGCTAACTATGGCTACACCTTC. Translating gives CASSFHGSANYGYTF.